The sequence of this T cell receptor (beta chain) was determined in a study of control samples from healthy donors and cancer patients. The repertoire was sequenced with immunoSEQ multiplex PCR; TCRdb's copy has only in-frame clones and lacks some. Of tens of thousands of clones listed, about 90% are singletons. Germline values: CDR1 SEHNR, CDR2 FQNEAQ (reference sequence). The CDR3 spans 16 residues. V was shortened by 1 base and J by 4 bases, with 13 bases between the two germline ends. The sequenced sample was PBMCs. The sequence came from a woman aged 60-75 years with head and neck cancer. V and J are TRBV7-9 and TRBJ1-4, with D possibly being TRBD1 (5 bases). CDR3 DNA: TGTGCCAGCAGCTTAGATAAGGGGCGGCGTAATGAAAAACTGTTTTTT. This encodes CASSLDKGRRNEKLFF.